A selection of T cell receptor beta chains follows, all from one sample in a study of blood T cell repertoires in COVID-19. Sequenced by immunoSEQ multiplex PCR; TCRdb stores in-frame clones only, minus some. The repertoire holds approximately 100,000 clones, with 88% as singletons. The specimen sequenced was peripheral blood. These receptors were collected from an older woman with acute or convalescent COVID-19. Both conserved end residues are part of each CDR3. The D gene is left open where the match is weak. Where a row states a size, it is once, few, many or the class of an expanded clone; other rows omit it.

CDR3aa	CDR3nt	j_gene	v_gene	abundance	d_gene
CASRRDRVSGNTIYF	TGTGCCAGCAGACGGGACAGAGTCTCTGGAAACACCATATATTTT	TRBJ1-3	TRBV6-5	.	TRBD1
CALALSTDTQYF	TGTGCACTAGCCCTTAGCACAGATACGCAGTATTTT	TRBJ2-3	TRBV30	.	.
CASSPTEADTGELFF	TGTGCCAGCTCACCTACAGAAGCGGACACCGGGGAGCTGTTTTTT	TRBJ2-2	TRBV18	.	.
CASSEAHAMGGIQFF	TGTGCCAGCAGTGAAGCCCACGCGATGGGCGGGATTCAGTTCTTC	TRBJ2-1	TRBV25-1	.	.
CASSLAPGGSGANVLTF	TGTGCCAGCAGCTTAGCCCCAGGGGGCTCTGGGGCCAACGTCCTGACTTTC	TRBJ2-6	TRBV7-9	.	TRBD1
CASSSSGSNEQFF	TGTGCCAGCAGCTCTAGCGGGAGTAATGAGCAGTTCTTC	TRBJ2-1	TRBV11-2	once	TRBD2
CASSPSGISYEQYF	TGTGCCAGCTCACCTTCCGGGATCTCCTACGAGCAGTACTTC	TRBJ2-7	TRBV18	.	.
CASSPSGTSFRTQYF	TGTGCCAGCAGCCCTAGTGGGACTAGCTTCAGGACCCAGTACTTC	TRBJ2-5	TRBV11-1	once	TRBD2
CASSLGQGVTYEQYF	TGTGCCAGCAGCTTAGGACAGGGGGTTACCTACGAGCAGTACTTC	TRBJ2-7	TRBV11-1	.	TRBD1
CASSQVGAGPGELFF	TGCGCCAGCAGCCAAGTAGGGGCGGGACCCGGGGAGCTGTTTTTT	TRBJ2-2	TRBV4-1	.	.
CASSLTGHPYEQYF	TGTGCCAGCAGTCTCACGGGACACCCCTACGAGCAGTACTTC	TRBJ2-7	TRBV28	once	.
CASSFLAGAPTDTQYF	TGTGCCAGTAGTTTCCTAGCGGGAGCGCCCACAGATACGCAGTATTTT	TRBJ2-3	TRBV19	.	TRBD2
CASSSGLEFLDTQYF	TGTGCCAGCAGCTCAGGACTGGAATTCTTAGATACGCAGTATTTT	TRBJ2-3	TRBV11-3	once	.
CATQTGGGKETQYF	TGTGCCACACAGACGGGTGGGGGGAAGGAGACCCAGTACTTC	TRBJ2-5	TRBV11-3	.	.
CAWDRAGAEAFF	TGTGCCTGGGACAGGGCCGGGGCTGAAGCTTTCTTT	TRBJ1-1	TRBV30	.	TRBD1
CASSFWTGGMGETQYF	TGTGCCAGCAGCTTCTGGACAGGGGGCATGGGGGAGACCCAGTACTTC	TRBJ2-5	TRBV7-9	.	TRBD1
CASSLTPGQNSPLHF	TGTGCCAGCAGCTTGACCCCGGGACAGAATTCACCCCTCCACTTT	TRBJ1-6	TRBV11-2	.	TRBD1
CATRRGPYNEQFF	TGTGCCACCCGTAGGGGCCCCTACAATGAGCAGTTCTTC	TRBJ2-1	TRBV24-1	.	.
CASSLGGGGSTGELFF	TGTGCCAGCAGCTTGGGCGGCGGAGGGAGCACCGGGGAGCTGTTTTTT	TRBJ2-2	TRBV5-5	once	.
CASSEGTGFGIDGYTF	TGTGCCAGCAGCGAAGGGACAGGGTTTGGGATCGATGGCTACACCTTC	TRBJ1-2	TRBV5-4	.	TRBD1
CASSLDRTRNEQYF	TGTGCCAGCAGCTTAGATCGGACTAGAAACGAGCAGTACTTC	TRBJ2-7	TRBV7-2	.	TRBD2
CASSETVMSSYNSPLHF	TGTGCCAGCAGTGAAACCGTAATGAGCTCCTATAATTCACCCCTCCACTTT	TRBJ1-6	TRBV6-1	few	.
CASRGTVATSEKLFF	TGTGCCAGCAGAGGAACCGTAGCTACAAGTGAAAAACTGTTTTTT	TRBJ1-4	TRBV21-1	once	.
CASSAGTGNSPLHF	TGTGCCAGTAGTGCCGGGACAGGGAATTCACCCCTCCACTTT	TRBJ1-6	TRBV19	.	TRBD1
CASSQGGGGAFF	TGTGCCAGCAGTCAAGGGGGAGGGGGAGCTTTCTTT	TRBJ1-1	TRBV28	.	.
CASSQLAGRGNEQFF	TGTGCCAGCAGCCAGCTAGCGGGACGAGGTAATGAGCAGTTCTTC	TRBJ2-1	TRBV3-1/TRBV3-2	.	TRBD2
CASDPWAGPARSSYNEQFF	TGTGCCAGCGACCCCTGGGCGGGACCCGCCCGTAGCTCCTACAATGAGCAGTTCTTC	TRBJ2-1	TRBV11-2	.	.
CASSIVSGAEAFF	TGTGCCAGTAGTATAGTCTCGGGGGCTGAAGCTTTCTTT	TRBJ1-1	TRBV19	.	.
CAWSRTGTSGNTIYF	TGTGCCTGGAGTCGAACAGGGACCTCTGGAAACACCATATATTTT	TRBJ1-3	TRBV30	.	.